This is a list of T cell receptor beta chains from one sample in a study of response to subunit inactivated influenza vaccine. TCRdb ran MiXCR on the RT-PCR reads and lists one entry per CDR3 protein. The sample includes over 150,000 distinct CDR3 sequences, about 10% of them seen just once. Sequences were derived from CD8+ T cells sorted from PBMCs, sampled approximately 25 months after vaccination. These receptors were obtained from a man between 50 and 75 years old who received an inactivated influenza vaccine. CDR3s include the opening cysteine and the closing phenylalanine or tryptophan. Each record gives: D gene, V gene, J gene, clone size, CDR3 DNA, CDR3 protein. D genes are given only for firm matches. Clone size, where shown, is once, few, many, or a class for clones that have expanded.

D gene: .
V gene: TRBV24-1
J gene: TRBJ1-2
clone size: .
CDR3 DNA: TGTGCCACCAGTGATGGGCCGCCACTTTGGGGCTACACCTTC
CDR3 protein: CATSDGPPLWGYTF

D gene: .
V gene: TRBV4-3
J gene: TRBJ1-2
clone size: few
CDR3 DNA: TGCGCCAGCAGCCAAGATATTGCACAGGAGGTTTTCTATGGCTACACCTTC
CDR3 protein: CASSQDIAQEVFYGYTF

D gene: .
V gene: TRBV6-5
J gene: TRBJ1-1
clone size: few
CDR3 DNA: TGTGCCAGCAGTTATCCGGGCTCGATGAACACTGAAGCTTTCTTT
CDR3 protein: CASSYPGSMNTEAFF

D gene: .
V gene: TRBV9
J gene: TRBJ2-7
clone size: few
CDR3 DNA: TGTGCCAGCAGCGTAGAGGCGGTCAGCTCCTACGAGCAGTACTTC
CDR3 protein: CASSVEAVSSYEQYF

D gene: .
V gene: TRBV9
J gene: TRBJ2-2
clone size: few
CDR3 DNA: TGTGCCAGCGAGGGAGACGACACCGGGGAGCTGTTTTTT
CDR3 protein: CASEGDDTGELFF

D gene: .
V gene: TRBV29-1
J gene: TRBJ2-7
clone size: many
CDR3 DNA: TGCAGCGTCGGTCGGGGAGTCTCCTACGAGCAGTACTTC
CDR3 protein: CSVGRGVSYEQYF

D gene: .
V gene: TRBV14
J gene: TRBJ2-1
clone size: .
CDR3 DNA: TGTGCCAGCAGCCGGAGGGGGCGGGAGCTCAGCGATGAGCAGTTCTTC
CDR3 protein: CASSRRGRELSDEQFF

D gene: .
V gene: TRBV7-2
J gene: TRBJ2-7
clone size: .
CDR3 DNA: TGTGCCACCAGCTACGGGGGAGCGGACGAGCAGTACTTC
CDR3 protein: CATSYGGADEQYF

D gene: .
V gene: TRBV7-7
J gene: TRBJ2-2
clone size: few
CDR3 DNA: TGTGCCAGCAGCCCTACCGTTAACACCGGGGAGCTGTTTTTT
CDR3 protein: CASSPTVNTGELFF

D gene: TRBD2
V gene: TRBV7-2
J gene: TRBJ2-1
clone size: few
CDR3 DNA: TGTGCCAGCAGCGAGACTAGCGGGAGGGCCAATGAGCAGTTCTTC
CDR3 protein: CASSETSGRANEQFF

D gene: .
V gene: TRBV27
J gene: TRBJ1-1
clone size: many
CDR3 DNA: TGTGCCAGCAGTTTATACCCTAAGACAGTGAACACTGAAGCTTTCTTT
CDR3 protein: CASSLYPKTVNTEAFF

D gene: .
V gene: TRBV6-1
J gene: TRBJ2-1
clone size: many
CDR3 DNA: TGTGCCAGCAGCCAGAGGGAAATCTACAATGAGCAGTTCTTC
CDR3 protein: CASSQREIYNEQFF

D gene: .
V gene: TRBV27
J gene: TRBJ2-7
clone size: few
CDR3 DNA: TGTGCCAGCAGTTGCCGGGATTTGAGCTCCTACGAGCAGTACTTC
CDR3 protein: CASSCRDLSSYEQYF

D gene: .
V gene: TRBV20-1
J gene: TRBJ2-7
clone size: .
CDR3 DNA: TGCAGTGCTAGCCCCCTCAGAGCGGGCTCCTACGAGCAGTACTTC
CDR3 protein: CSASPLRAGSYEQYF

D gene: .
V gene: TRBV11-2
J gene: TRBJ1-6
clone size: many
CDR3 DNA: TGTGCCAGCAGCTTAGGACTATCCTATAATTCACCCCTCCACTTT
CDR3 protein: CASSLGLSYNSPLHF

D gene: .
V gene: TRBV29-1
J gene: TRBJ2-2
clone size: .
CDR3 DNA: TGCAGCGTTGAAGGGCTAGCGACCGGGGAGCTGTTTTTT
CDR3 protein: CSVEGLATGELFF

D gene: TRBD1
V gene: TRBV12-3/TRBV12-4
J gene: TRBJ1-2
clone size: .
CDR3 DNA: TGTGCCAGCAGTCATGGGACAGGGTATGGCTACACCTTC
CDR3 protein: CASSHGTGYGYTF

D gene: .
V gene: TRBV28
J gene: TRBJ2-3
clone size: .
CDR3 DNA: TGTGCCATCCGCCGACGACTAGCAGATACGCAGTATTTT
CDR3 protein: CAIRRRLADTQYF

D gene: .
V gene: TRBV29-1
J gene: TRBJ1-2
clone size: many
CDR3 DNA: TGCAGCGTTGTCGATCAGAGAGGCTACACCTTC
CDR3 protein: CSVVDQRGYTF

D gene: .
V gene: TRBV15
J gene: TRBJ1-1
clone size: .
CDR3 DNA: TGTGCCACCAGCAGAAGAAGGAACACTGAAGCTTTCTTT
CDR3 protein: CATSRRRNTEAFF

D gene: .
V gene: TRBV12-3/TRBV12-4
J gene: TRBJ2-7
clone size: few
CDR3 DNA: TGTGCCAGCAGTTTTAGGCCCAACTACGAGCAGTACTTC
CDR3 protein: CASSFRPNYEQYF

D gene: .
V gene: TRBV28
J gene: TRBJ2-1
clone size: .
CDR3 DNA: TGTGCCAGCAGTTTCGGGCAGAAGGATGAGCAGTTCTTC
CDR3 protein: CASSFGQKDEQFF

D gene: .
V gene: TRBV7-2
J gene: TRBJ1-1
clone size: few
CDR3 DNA: TGTGCCAGCAGCTTAGGGCTTGGGCCGGTCGGCACTGAAGCTTTCTTT
CDR3 protein: CASSLGLGPVGTEAFF

D gene: .
V gene: TRBV7-8
J gene: TRBJ2-7
clone size: .
CDR3 DNA: TGTGCCAGCAGCCAAACGGACACCTACGAGCAGTACTTC
CDR3 protein: CASSQTDTYEQYF

D gene: .
V gene: TRBV21-1
J gene: TRBJ1-5
clone size: .
CDR3 DNA: TGTACCAGCAGCAAAGTTTGGTTTCGGGCAGGCAATCAGCCCCAGCATTTT
CDR3 protein: CTSSKVWFRAGNQPQHF

D gene: .
V gene: TRBV5-1
J gene: TRBJ2-5
clone size: .
CDR3 DNA: TGCGCCAGCAGCTTGGAGGCAGGGGTGGAGACCCAGTACTTC
CDR3 protein: CASSLEAGVETQYF

D gene: .
V gene: TRBV12-5
J gene: TRBJ2-2
clone size: few
CDR3 DNA: TGTGCTAGTGGTTTGGGCGTTTCTTCATTCACCGGGGAGCTGTTTTTT
CDR3 protein: CASGLGVSSFTGELFF

D gene: TRBD2
V gene: TRBV11-2
J gene: TRBJ2-3
clone size: many
CDR3 DNA: TGTGCCAGCAGCTTACTAGCGGGGAGCACAGATACGCAGTATTTT
CDR3 protein: CASSLLAGSTDTQYF

D gene: .
V gene: TRBV10-3
J gene: TRBJ1-6
clone size: .
CDR3 DNA: TGTGCCATCAGTGAGCACCACAGCGGTAGTGCACCCCTCCACTTT
CDR3 protein: CAISEHHSGSAPLHF

D gene: .
V gene: TRBV11-1
J gene: TRBJ1-1
clone size: many
CDR3 DNA: TGTGCCAGCAGCGTCCTCCTTCAGGGTGGCGGCCTGAACACTGAAGCTTTCTTT
CDR3 protein: CASSVLLQGGGLNTEAFF

D gene: .
V gene: TRBV4-2
J gene: TRBJ2-1
clone size: .
CDR3 DNA: TGTGCCAGCAGCCAAGAACTAGGGAATGAGCAGTTCTTC
CDR3 protein: CASSQELGNEQFF

D gene: TRBD1
V gene: TRBV12-3/TRBV12-4
J gene: TRBJ1-2
clone size: .
CDR3 DNA: TGTGCCAGCAGTTCGGCAGGGGGGTTCTATGGCTACACCTTC
CDR3 protein: CASSSAGGFYGYTF

D gene: .
V gene: TRBV12-3/TRBV12-4
J gene: TRBJ1-1
clone size: .
CDR3 DNA: TGTGCCAGCAGTTTTGGACAGACCACTGAAGCTTTCTTT
CDR3 protein: CASSFGQTTEAFF

D gene: .
V gene: TRBV7-2
J gene: TRBJ1-1
clone size: few
CDR3 DNA: TGTGCCAGCAGCTTAGGGGCCTTCAACACTGAAGCTTTCTTT
CDR3 protein: CASSLGAFNTEAFF

D gene: TRBD2
V gene: TRBV3-1
J gene: TRBJ2-3
clone size: .
CDR3 DNA: TGTGCCAGCAGCCATCCAATAAGCGGGGGGCCGCTTTGGGATACGCAGTATTTT
CDR3 protein: CASSHPISGGPLWDTQYF

D gene: .
V gene: TRBV5-1
J gene: TRBJ2-7
clone size: many
CDR3 DNA: TGCGCCAGCAGCTTGAACAAGAACGAGCAGTACTTC
CDR3 protein: CASSLNKNEQYF

D gene: TRBD1
V gene: TRBV6-1
J gene: TRBJ2-1
clone size: .
CDR3 DNA: TGTGCCAGCAGTGACGGGACAGGGAGCCCTAATGAGCAGTTCTTC
CDR3 protein: CASSDGTGSPNEQFF

D gene: TRBD1
V gene: TRBV28
J gene: TRBJ2-5
clone size: .
CDR3 DNA: TGTGCCAGCATCCGGGACAGGTCCCAAGAGACCCAGTACTTC
CDR3 protein: CASIRDRSQETQYF

D gene: .
V gene: TRBV6-6
J gene: TRBJ1-1
clone size: .
CDR3 DNA: TGTGCCAGCAGTTACGGGGAGACTGAAGCTTTCTTT
CDR3 protein: CASSYGETEAFF

D gene: TRBD1
V gene: TRBV20-1
J gene: TRBJ2-1
clone size: .
CDR3 DNA: TGCAGTGCCCTAACGGGACAGGACTACAATGAGCAGTTCTTC
CDR3 protein: CSALTGQDYNEQFF

D gene: TRBD1
V gene: TRBV5-6
J gene: TRBJ2-7
clone size: few
CDR3 DNA: TGTGCCAGCAGCTGGCAGGGGGCCTACGAGCAGTACTTC
CDR3 protein: CASSWQGAYEQYF

D gene: TRBD2
V gene: TRBV4-1
J gene: TRBJ2-1
clone size: few
CDR3 DNA: TGCGCCAGCAGCCAAGATTTAGCGGGGGGGTTCAATGAGCAGTTCTTC
CDR3 protein: CASSQDLAGGFNEQFF

D gene: TRBD2
V gene: TRBV4-1
J gene: TRBJ2-3
clone size: few
CDR3 DNA: TGCGCCAGCAGCCAAGAGAGCCTAGCGGGGGGGCCTCATGATATGACAGATACGCAGTATTTT
CDR3 protein: CASSQESLAGGPHDMTDTQYF

D gene: .
V gene: TRBV9
J gene: TRBJ1-2
clone size: .
CDR3 DNA: TGTGCCAGCAGCGGTACGGTCTATGGCTACACCTTC
CDR3 protein: CASSGTVYGYTF

D gene: .
V gene: TRBV27
J gene: TRBJ2-1
clone size: many
CDR3 DNA: TGTGCCAGCGGGGACCGAGCCTCCTACAATGAGCAGTTCTTC
CDR3 protein: CASGDRASYNEQFF

D gene: TRBD2
V gene: TRBV11-2
J gene: TRBJ2-1
clone size: few
CDR3 DNA: TGTGCCAGCAGCTTAGAATTCAGGCTAGCGGACTACAATGAGCAGTTCTTC
CDR3 protein: CASSLEFRLADYNEQFF

D gene: .
V gene: TRBV7-8
J gene: TRBJ2-5
clone size: few
CDR3 DNA: TGTGCCAGCAGCTTCGAGGGAGAGGAGACCCAGTACTTC
CDR3 protein: CASSFEGEETQYF

D gene: .
V gene: TRBV7-9
J gene: TRBJ2-5
clone size: .
CDR3 DNA: TGTGCCAGCAGCTTAAAATTCGGCAGGGACAAACCCGGGACCCAGTACTTC
CDR3 protein: CASSLKFGRDKPGTQYF

D gene: TRBD2
V gene: TRBV11-2
J gene: TRBJ2-5
clone size: few
CDR3 DNA: TGTGCCAGCAGCTTCACTAGCGGGAGTGGAGAGACCCAGTACTTC
CDR3 protein: CASSFTSGSGETQYF

D gene: .
V gene: TRBV7-8
J gene: TRBJ1-1
clone size: many
CDR3 DNA: TGTGCCAGCAGCCCGTTCACTGGTAAGATGAACACTGAAGCTTTCTTT
CDR3 protein: CASSPFTGKMNTEAFF

D gene: TRBD2
V gene: TRBV28
J gene: TRBJ2-1
clone size: many
CDR3 DNA: TGTGCCAGCAAAGACGGGAGGACTTACAATGAGCAGTTCTTC
CDR3 protein: CASKDGRTYNEQFF

D gene: .
V gene: TRBV7-9
J gene: TRBJ1-2
clone size: many
CDR3 DNA: TGTGCCAGCAGCTTAGAAGGGTTCACCTCCTACTATGGCTACACCTTC
CDR3 protein: CASSLEGFTSYYGYTF

D gene: .
V gene: TRBV6-1
J gene: TRBJ2-2
clone size: many
CDR3 DNA: TGTGCCAGCAGCCCCGCAGGAACCCTAGGCGGGGAGCTGTTTTTT
CDR3 protein: CASSPAGTLGGELFF

D gene: TRBD1
V gene: TRBV7-8
J gene: TRBJ1-1
clone size: few
CDR3 DNA: TGTGCCAGCAGCAAGCGGACAGGGGTAGCTTTCTTT
CDR3 protein: CASSKRTGVAFF

D gene: TRBD2
V gene: TRBV7-3
J gene: TRBJ2-5
clone size: few
CDR3 DNA: TGTGCCAGCAGCTTAAGGGTCTGGCGGGAGGCACGAACCCAGTACTTC
CDR3 protein: CASSLRVWREARTQYF